The 27 T cell receptor beta chains in this list originate from one sample, sequenced in a study of blood T cell repertoires in COVID-19. Repertoires were generated with immunoSEQ multiplex PCR, while TCRdb's copy carries only in-frame clones and drops some. The sample holds roughly 380,000 clones, 88% seen once. What was sequenced was PBMCs or T cells enriched from blood (not recorded which). All receptors come from a woman in her twenties or thirties who had been exposed to COVID-19.

The rearrangement links TRBV7-9 to TRBJ1-1; D may be TRBD1 (6 bases). Trimming removed 5 bases at V and 4 bases at J, with 14 bases between. Germline V lookup: CDR1 SEHNR, CDR2 FQNEAQ (reference sequence). The CDR3 is 14 residues long. The CDR3 here is CASSQAGAGTEAFF. In DNA form, the CDR3 reads TGTGCCAGCAGCCAGGCAGGGGCAGGCACTGAAGCTTTCTTT.

This chain joins TRBV19 and TRBJ2-6; the D gene is possibly TRBD2 (5 bases). Germline values: CDR1 LNHDA, CDR2 SQIVND (reference sequence). V was trimmed by 3 bases and J by 0 bases, leaving 18 bases between them. There are 19 residues in the CDR3. CDR3 in DNA: TGTGCCAGTAGTATGATTGCGGGTGCGCCTTCCTCTGGGGCCAACGTCCTGACTTTC. It is translated as CASSMIAGAPSSGANVLTF.

The CDR3 sequence: CASSGQGFDGYTF. CDR3 bases: TGTGCCAGCAGTGGACAGGGATTCGATGGCTACACCTTC. The chain is built from TRBV2 and TRBJ1-2; 7 bases are a match to TRBD1. J was trimmed by 6 bases and V by 4 bases; bases with no gene match: 5. The CDR3 covers 13 residues. Germline CDR1 SNHLY, CDR2 FYNNEI.

This clone was detected once. The chain is built from TRBV9 and TRBJ1-2; 7 bases map to TRBD1. Germline V gene sequence: CDR1 SGDLS, CDR2 YYNGEE. Trimming at V came to 4 bases and at J to 5 bases, leaving 11 bases not matched to a gene. This CDR3 is built from 15 residues. The CDR3 reads CASSSKTGTIYGYTF. CDR3 nucleotide sequence: TGTGCCAGCAGCAGCAAGACAGGGACGATATATGGCTACACCTTC. Looking up the rest from reference TRBV9 and TRBJ1-2 gives the full variable domain: DSGVTQTPKHLITATGQRVTLRCSPRSGDLSVYWYQQSLDQGLQFLIQYYNGEERAKGNILERFSAQQFPDLHSELNLSSLELGDSALYFCASSSKTGTIYGYTFGSGTRLTVV.

The chain couples TRBV27 to TRBJ1-5; D might be TRBD1 (5 bases). V lost 3 bases to trimming and J lost 5 bases, with 8 bases between them. Germline CDR1 MNHEY, CDR2 SMNVEV (reference sequence). The CDR3 contains 13 residues. The CDR3 DNA reads as TGTGCCAGCAGTTTGACAGTCCATCAGCCCCAGCATTTT. This codes for CASSLTVHQPQHF.

The J gene is TRBJ2-1, the V gene TRBV6-5; 14 bases align to TRBD2. Losses at the gene ends were 6 bases for V and 6 bases for J; bases not matched to a gene: 1. The germline CDR1 and CDR2 sequences are MNHEY and SVGAGI. CDR3 size: 14 residues. CDR3 DNA sequence: TGTGCCAGCAGCGGACTAGCGGGGGGCAATGAGCAGTTCTTC. It is translated as CASSGLAGGNEQFF.

This chain joins TRBV5-1 and TRBJ2-4; TRBD1 matches at 8 bases. The CDR3 covers 17 residues. The junction had 8 bases not matched to a gene; V was cut back by 3 bases and J by 0 bases. Germline assignment: CDR1 SGHRS and CDR2 YFSETQ. CDR3 in amino acids: CASSSYGQGLAKNIQYF. Here the CDR3 DNA reads TGCGCCAGCAGCTCCTACGGACAGGGACTAGCCAAAAACATTCAGTACTTC.

The V call is TRBV29-1, the J call TRBJ2-3, with 7 bases that match TRBD1. Looked up from germline, CDR1 is SQVTM and CDR2 is ANQGSEA. J was trimmed by 2 bases and V by 6 bases; bases with no gene match: 8. The CDR3 has 14 residues. This CDR3 reads CSVVGTATTDTQYF. CDR3 in DNA: TGCAGCGTAGTGGGGACAGCGACCACAGATACGCAGTATTTT.

This clone was seen a few times. CDR3 region: CASSALQGDNSPLHF. In DNA, the CDR3 is TGTGCCAGCTCAGCCTTACAGGGGGATAATTCACCCCTCCACTTT. The chain uses TRBV18 and TRBJ1-6, with 8 bases that match TRBD1. V lost 5 bases and J lost 5; bases outside the gene matches: 5. Germline V gives CDR1 KGHSH, CDR2 LQKENI. This CDR3 has 15 residues.

This rearrangement joins TRBV29-1 to TRBJ2-1, with D maybe TRBD2 (5 bases). Trimming left V 4 bases short and J 10 bases short, with 17 bases between. The CDR3 contains 13 residues. The germline V gene encodes CDR1 SQVTM and CDR2 ANQGSEA. The CDR3 reads CSVGGGRGREQFF. In DNA form, the CDR3 reads TGCAGCGTTGGAGGAGGCCGAGGTAGGGAGCAGTTCTTC.

The chain is built from TRBV12-5 and TRBJ2-5, with 14 bases aligning to TRBD2. This CDR3 is 18 amino acids long. CDR1 is LGHNT and CDR2 is FRNRAP in the germline V gene. After removal of 0 bases from V and 3 bases from J, the junction contained 6 bases not matched to a gene. The CDR3 loop reads CASGLVRTGLAGEETQYF. CDR3 nucleotide sequence: TGTGCTAGTGGTTTGGTAAGGACGGGACTAGCGGGAGAAGAGACCCAGTACTTC. Full variable domain (missing parts from reference TRBV12-5 and TRBJ2-5): DARVTQTPRHKVTEMGQEVTMRCQPILGHNTVFWYRQTMMQGLELLAYFRNRAPLDDSGMPKDRFSAEMPDATLATLKIQPSEPRDSAVYFCASGLVRTGLAGEETQYFGPGTRLLVL.

The chain couples TRBV24-1 to TRBJ2-1, with 7 bases lining up with TRBD2. The CDR3 contains 17 residues. V shed 4 bases, J shed 5 bases, and the junction held 13 bases outside the gene matches. Germline assignment: CDR1 KGHDR and CDR2 SFDVKD. The CDR3 is CATSDPAATSTNNEQFF. Written as DNA, the CDR3 is TGTGCCACCAGTGACCCCGCGGCGACTAGCACCAACAATGAGCAGTTCTTC.

The chain combines TRBV5-1 with TRBJ1-1; 7 bases are a match to TRBD1. Unmatched junction bases numbered 15, after V lost 0 bases and J lost 4 bases. CDR3 length equals 18 residues. Per the germline V gene, CDR1 is SGHRS and CDR2 is YFSETQ. The DNA of the CDR3 is TGCGCCAGCAGCTTGGGGGATTACAGGGGCCGCCGGGGCACTGAAGCTTTCTTT. Its protein product is CASSLGDYRGRRGTEAFF.

Turning to this clone: A read error may account for a junction end that differs from germline. This chain joins TRBV3-1 (or the pseudogene TRBV3-2) and TRBJ1-4; TRBD1 matches at 7 bases. This CDR3 spans 14 amino acids. Germline values: CDR1 LGHDT, CDR2 YNNKEL (reference sequence). DNA of the CDR3: TGTACCAGCAGCCCCGAGACAGGGCCTGAAAAACTGTTTTTT. This encodes CTSSPETGPEKLFF.

CDR3 nucleotides: TGTGCCAGCCGGGACAGGGGAGGCAATGAGCAGTTCTTC. Translation gives CASRDRGGNEQFF. This rearrangement joins TRBV19 to TRBJ2-1, with 10 bases fitting TRBD1. The germline V gene has CDR1 LNHDA and CDR2 SQIVND (reference sequence). This CDR3 has 13 residues. V gave up 9 bases and J gave up 6 bases; unmatched junction bases: 5.

This clone showed up just once. The chain joins TRBV2 to TRBJ2-1; the match to TRBD2 covers 14 bases. J was trimmed by 5 bases and V by 6 bases; bases with no gene match: 9. This CDR3 is built from 17 residues. Germline V gene sequence: CDR1 SNHLY, CDR2 FYNNEI. The CDR3 region has the DNA TGTGCCAGCAGACGGGGGGGACTAGCGGGAGATGACAATGAGCAGTTCTTC. Its protein product is CASRRGGLAGDDNEQFF.

CDR3 in DNA: TGTGCCATCAGTGAGGACATTTACAGGGCCAGCTATGGCTACACCTTC. Translated: CAISEDIYRASYGYTF. J is TRBJ1-2 and V is TRBV10-3; D is perhaps TRBD1 (6 bases). This CDR3 comprises 16 residues. CDR1 is ENHRY and CDR2 is SYGVKD in the germline V gene. V gave up 2 bases and J gave up 4 bases, with 17 bases separating them.

V gene TRBV9 combines with J gene TRBJ1-1; 11 nucleotides agree with TRBD1. Germline V lookup: CDR1 SGDLS, CDR2 YYNGEE. The length of the CDR3 is 14 residues. V gave up 3 bases and J gave up 10 bases; unmatched junction bases: 8. CDR3 region: CASSATDRGLGAFF. CDR3 sequence (DNA): TGTGCCAGCAGCGCTACGGACAGGGGGCTTGGAGCTTTCTTT. Variable domain in full (rest from reference TRBV9 and TRBJ1-1): DSGVTQTPKHLITATGQRVTLRCSPRSGDLSVYWYQQSLDQGLQFLIQYYNGEERAKGNILERFSAQQFPDLHSELNLSSLELGDSALYFCASSATDRGLGAFFGQGTRLTVV.

V and J are TRBV6-5 and TRBJ2-3; 9 bases align to TRBD2. V gave up 4 bases and J gave up 2 bases; unmatched junction bases: 7. Germline CDR1 and CDR2: MNHEY and SVGAGI. The CDR3 extends over 16 amino acids. This chain's CDR3 is CASSSGGRGFTDTQYF. For the CDR3, the DNA is TGTGCCAGCAGTTCAGGCGGGAGGGGATTCACAGATACGCAGTATTTT.

This clone was picked up one time. The V and J genes are TRBV24-1 and TRBJ1-1; maybe TRBD1 (6 bases). The germline CDR1 and CDR2 sequences are KGHDR and SFDVKD. The CDR3 runs to 21 residues. V was cut by 4 bases and J by 0 bases, with 29 bases left in between. The CDR3 coding sequence is TGTGCCACCAGTGAAAATCGAACCGGGACAAGGCTTTACCAAATGAACACTGAAGCTTTCTTT. Amino acids: CATSENRTGTRLYQMNTEAFF.

The chain is built from TRBV12-3 or TRBV12-4 and TRBJ1-4; 8 positions match TRBD1. V gave up 10 bases and J gave up 6 bases; unmatched junction bases: 4. This CDR3 comprises 12 residues. CDR3 DNA: TGTGCCACCAGACAGGGGTATGAAAAACTGTTTTTT. This gives the protein CATRQGYEKLFF.

V and J are TRBV11-1 and TRBJ1-1, with D perhaps matching TRBD1 (6 bases). The length of the CDR3 is 14 residues. V was shortened by 2 bases and J by 0 bases, with 7 bases between the two germline ends. Germline CDR1 reads SGHAT; CDR2 reads FQDESV (reference sequence). The CDR3 loop is CASSLTGMNTEAFF. Written as DNA, the CDR3 is TGTGCCAGCAGCTTAACAGGGATGAACACTGAAGCTTTCTTT.

This chain links TRBV5-6 with TRBJ2-1; maybe TRBD2 (5 bases). CDR3 length: 15 residues. The germline V and J ends were trimmed by 0 bases and 5 bases, with 12 bases remaining between them. Germline values: CDR1 SGHDT, CDR2 YYEEEE. In DNA form, the CDR3 reads TGTGCCAGCAGCTTGGTACTAGGTTGGAACAATGAGCAGTTCTTC. Protein: CASSLVLGWNNEQFF.

The J gene is TRBJ1-1, the V gene TRBV27, with D tentatively TRBD1 (6 bases). Per germline, CDR1 MNHEY and CDR2 SMNVEV (reference sequence). Trimming stripped 2 bases from V and 4 bases from J, with 14 bases between. This CDR3 contains 15 residues. CDR3 nucleotides: TGTGCCAGCAGTTTAGGGAGGGGGGGGAGCACTGAAGCTTTCTTT. The encoded protein is CASSLGRGGSTEAFF.

As regards this clone: An end of the junction differs from the germline gene, which may be a read error. The chain is built from TRBV25-1 and TRBJ2-7; TRBD1 matches 9 bases. Germline CDR1 is MGHDK and CDR2 is SYGVNS. This CDR3 is 16 amino acids long. CDR3 sequence: CASSESPGTGINEQYF. The CDR3 DNA reads TGTGCCAGCAGTGAATCCCCCGGGACAGGGATCAACGAGCAGTACTTT.

This clone was counted a few times. V usage is TRBV9 and J usage is TRBJ1-2; D gene uncertain. This CDR3 is 14 amino acids long. The ends were cut back, 6 bases at V and 7 bases at J, with 19 bases in the middle. Germline V CDR1 and CDR2: SGDLS, YYNGEE. The CDR3 DNA sequence: TGTGCCAGCAAGGGAGGTACAGCGATAAGTGGCTACACCTTC. Translation: CASKGGTAISGYTF.

In its sample, this clone was seen once. The V and J genes are TRBV19 and TRBJ2-1; maybe TRBD1 (5 bases). The CDR3 has 13 amino acids. CDR1 and CDR2 (germline): LNHDA, SQIVND (reference sequence). The V gene lost 5 bases and the J gene lost 5 bases, with 10 bases spanning the gap. The CDR3 is CASSPRQNNEQFF. In nucleotides, the CDR3 is TGTGCCAGTAGTCCACGACAGAACAATGAGCAGTTCTTC.